The 4 T cell receptor beta chains below all came from one sample that was sequenced in a study of blood T cell repertoires in COVID-19. This table comes from immunoSEQ multiplex PCR, and its TCRdb copy is limited to in-frame clones, with some not included. This sample yields roughly 230,000 clones, of which approximately 84% are seen a single time; around 3.6% belongs to the top ten. The sequenced material came from PBMCs or T cells enriched from blood (not recorded which). These receptors all stem from a man aged 45-60 years who had recovered from COVID-19.

The genes are TRBV19 and TRBJ1-2; 8 bases line up with TRBD1. This CDR3 has 16 residues. V shed 1 base and J 2 bases; nucleotides not matched to a gene: 6. Germline CDR1 LNHDA, CDR2 SQIVND (reference sequence). Here the CDR3 reads CASSIGRDRLNYGYTF. The CDR3 DNA is TGTGCCAGTAGTATAGGACGGGACAGGCTGAACTATGGCTACACCTTC.

This clone showed up just a few times. This chain connects TRBV5-1 to TRBJ2-7; 7 positions match TRBD1. The CDR3 contains 15 residues. Germline CDR1 SGHRS, CDR2 YFSETQ. The V segment lost 5 bases and the J segment 3 bases; nucleotides outside the gene matches: 11. CDR3 nucleotide sequence: TGCGCCAGCAGAACCGGGACAGTCGACATCTACGAGCAGTACTTC. Amino acid sequence: CASRTGTVDIYEQYF.

J is TRBJ2-3 and V is TRBV28; 7 positions agree with TRBD2. The V gene end was trimmed by 6 bases and the J gene end by 0 bases; junction bases not matched to a gene: 3. Germline V CDR1 and CDR2: MDHEN, SYDVKM. This CDR3 is 14 amino acids long. CDR3 bases: TGTGCCAGCAGCAGTAGCGGGAGCACAGATACGCAGTATTTT. This sequence encodes CASSSSGSTDTQYF.

The chain is built from TRBV14 and TRBJ2-1, with D unclear. The ends were cut back, 0 bases at V and 8 bases at J, with 11 bases in the middle. CDR1 is SGHDN and CDR2 is FVKESK in the germline V gene. The CDR3 is 14 amino acids. CDR3 DNA: TGTGCCAGCAGCCAAGATCGGAACCTAGATGAGCAGTTCTTC. It is translated as CASSQDRNLDEQFF.